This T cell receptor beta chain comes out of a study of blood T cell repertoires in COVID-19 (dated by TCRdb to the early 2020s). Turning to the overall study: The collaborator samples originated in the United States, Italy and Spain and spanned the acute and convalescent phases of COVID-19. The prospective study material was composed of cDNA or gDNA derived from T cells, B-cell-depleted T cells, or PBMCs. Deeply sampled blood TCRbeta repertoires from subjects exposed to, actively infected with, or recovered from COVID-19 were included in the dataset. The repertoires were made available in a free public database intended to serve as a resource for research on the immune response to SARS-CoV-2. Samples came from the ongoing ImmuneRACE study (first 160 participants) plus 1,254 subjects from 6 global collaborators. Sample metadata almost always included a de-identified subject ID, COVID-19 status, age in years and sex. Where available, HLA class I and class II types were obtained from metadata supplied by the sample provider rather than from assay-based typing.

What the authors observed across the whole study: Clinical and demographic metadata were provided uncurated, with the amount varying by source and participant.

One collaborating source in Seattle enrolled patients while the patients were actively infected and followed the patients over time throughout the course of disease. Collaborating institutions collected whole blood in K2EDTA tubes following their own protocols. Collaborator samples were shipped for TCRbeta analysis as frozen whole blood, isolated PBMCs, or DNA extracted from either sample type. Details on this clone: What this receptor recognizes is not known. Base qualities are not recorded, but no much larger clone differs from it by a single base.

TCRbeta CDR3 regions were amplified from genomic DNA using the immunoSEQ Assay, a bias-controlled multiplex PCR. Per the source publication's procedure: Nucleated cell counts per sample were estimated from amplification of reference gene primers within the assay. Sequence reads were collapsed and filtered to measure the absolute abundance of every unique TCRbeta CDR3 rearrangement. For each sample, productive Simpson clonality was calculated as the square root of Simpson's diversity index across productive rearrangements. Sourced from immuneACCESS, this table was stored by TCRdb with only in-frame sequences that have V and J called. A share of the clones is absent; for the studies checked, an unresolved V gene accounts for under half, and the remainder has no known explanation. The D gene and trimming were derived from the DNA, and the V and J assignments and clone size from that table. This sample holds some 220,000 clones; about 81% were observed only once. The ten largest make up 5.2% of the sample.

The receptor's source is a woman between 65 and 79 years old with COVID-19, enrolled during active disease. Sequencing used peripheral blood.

Here is the DNA: TGTGCCAGCAGTTTCACAGGGGAGAACACTGAAGCTTTCTTT. This is translated as CASSFTGENTEAFF. The chain uses TRBV11-2 and TRBJ1-1, and TRBD1 matches 7 of the central bases. V ends up 6 bases short and J 1 base short, with an unmatched junction base count of 5. From the cysteine through the phenylalanine, the CDR3 covers 14 amino acids. The only DNA kept is the CDR3, 42 bases in frame from the first base. Sequences SGHAT (CDR1) and FQNNGV (CDR2) are obtained from the germline V gene.